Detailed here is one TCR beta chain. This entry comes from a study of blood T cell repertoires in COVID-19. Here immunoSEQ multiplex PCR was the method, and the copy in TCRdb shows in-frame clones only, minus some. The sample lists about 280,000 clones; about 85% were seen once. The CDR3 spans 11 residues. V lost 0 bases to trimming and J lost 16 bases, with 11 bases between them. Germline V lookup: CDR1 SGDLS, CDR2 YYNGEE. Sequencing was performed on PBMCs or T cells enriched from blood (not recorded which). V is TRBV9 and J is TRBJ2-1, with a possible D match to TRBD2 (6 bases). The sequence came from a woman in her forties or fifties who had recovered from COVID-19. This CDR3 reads CASSVGRREFF. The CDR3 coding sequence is TGTGCCAGCAGCGTAGGACGGAGGGAATTCTTC.